The clone carrying this T cell receptor beta chain was recorded a few times. This entry is derived from a study of shared clonotypes between healthy human individuals. Sequencing used immunoSEQ multiplex PCR; TCRdb keeps in-frame clones, though not all of them. The sample holds about 680,000 clones, about 91% seen once. Germline values: CDR1 SNHLY, CDR2 FYNNEI. The V and J ends lost 5 bases and 11 bases, in that order; junction bases with no gene match: 7. The CDR3 runs to 12 residues. The naive CD8 fraction comprised CD45RO-negative cells positively selected for CCR7 and excluded terminally differentiated effector memory CD45RA+ cells.

This rearrangement joins TRBV2 to TRBJ1-1; 8 bases agree with TRBD1. Sequenced input: naive CD8+ T cells sorted from blood. The TCR comes from a man aged 25 to 40 in good health. CDR3 in amino acids: CASSREDRVAFF. The CDR3 DNA reads TGTGCCAGCAGTCGAGAGGACAGGGTGGCTTTCTTT.